This TCR beta chain was captured in a study of T cells in Graves' hyperthyroidism and ophthalmopathy. Patients were excluded for uncontrolled infection, other autoimmune disease, pregnancy or lactation. PBMCs were obtained from 10 ml fresh peripheral blood. Whole-study findings and limits: From stable hyperthyroidism, ophthalmopathy was separated by a 13 V-J model.

The CDR3 regions of TCR beta were amplified from RNA transcripts. The TCR CDR3 first-round RT-PCR relied on the HTBI primer set. TCRdb re-analysed the multiplex PCR reads in MiXCR, keeping a single row per CDR3 protein. The sample has some 760,000 distinct CDR3 sequences, 14% seen once. The junction had 9 bases not matched to a gene; V was cut back by 1 base and J by 15 bases. Germline-derived CDR1 and CDR2 are SGHVS and FQNEAQ. CDR3 length: 13 residues. This clonotype was counted only a few times. Antigen specificity is unknown. This TCR was recovered from a young woman with Graves' hyperthyroidism. The chain has TRBV7-8 and TRBJ2-1; TRBD1 agrees at 7 bases. Sequencing was done on a sample of blood. The CDR3 DNA is TGTGCCAGCAGCTTAGATTTTGGGACAGAGTGGTTCTTC. Its protein product is CASSLDFGTEWFF.